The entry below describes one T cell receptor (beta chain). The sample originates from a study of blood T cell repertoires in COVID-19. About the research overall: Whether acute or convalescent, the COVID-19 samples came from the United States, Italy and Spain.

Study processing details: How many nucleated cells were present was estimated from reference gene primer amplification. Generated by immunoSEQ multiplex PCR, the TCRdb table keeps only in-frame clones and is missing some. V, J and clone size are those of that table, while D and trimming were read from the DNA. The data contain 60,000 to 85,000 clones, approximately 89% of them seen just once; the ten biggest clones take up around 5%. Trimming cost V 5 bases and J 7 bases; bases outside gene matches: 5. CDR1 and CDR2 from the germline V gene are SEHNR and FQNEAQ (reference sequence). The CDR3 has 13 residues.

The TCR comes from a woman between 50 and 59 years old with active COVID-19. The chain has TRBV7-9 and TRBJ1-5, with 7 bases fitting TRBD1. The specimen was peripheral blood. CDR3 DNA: TGTGCCAGCAGCCCGACAGGGAACCAGCCCCAGCATTTT. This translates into CASSPTGNQPQHF.